This record looks at one TCR beta chain sequence and its context. Profiling relied on immunoSEQ multiplex PCR, and the TCRdb table lists in-frame clones only, not all of them. The sample has a few hundred thousand clones; 75% to 90% are singletons. The data were taken from a study of cytomegalovirus exposure and HLA in healthy donors. This TCR derives from a woman younger than 30 in good health and CMV-seronegative. Sequenced: PBMCs.

Here the CDR3 reads CATSSGTGRAFF. DNA for the CDR3: TGTGCCACCAGCAGCGGTACAGGGAGAGCTTTCTTT. This chain joins TRBV15 and TRBJ1-1, with D perhaps matching TRBD1 (6 bases). The V end lost 3 bases, the J end lost 10 bases, and 12 bases lay between the germline ends. Germline-derived CDR1 and CDR2 are LNHNV and YYDKDF (reference sequence). This CDR3 has 12 amino acids. Together with reference TRBV15 and TRBJ1-1, the CDR3 gives the full variable domain: DAMVIQNPRYQVTQFGKPVTLSCSQTLNHNVMYWYQQKSSQAPKLLFHYYDKDFNNEADTPDNFQSRRPNTSFCFLDIRSPGLGDTAMYLCATSSGTGRAFFGQGTRLTVV.